The present T cell receptor beta chain was sequenced within a study of cytotoxic CD8 clonotypes in ibrutinib-treated CLL. The study, taken as a whole, reports: Clonality was higher at ibrutinib response and returned toward baseline at progression.

The targeted sequencing depth was 1 in 200,000 to 1 in 1 million T cells. Sequencing was performed with immunoSEQ multiplex PCR; in TCRdb, only in-frame clones are kept and a portion is missing. The repertoire holds some 200,000 clones, with 79% as singletons. A single count supports this clone. The antigen is undetermined. The length of the CDR3 is 11 residues. The germline V and J ends were trimmed by 7 bases and 3 bases, with 7 bases remaining between them. Germline V gene lookup returns CDR1 MNHNY and CDR2 SVGAGI (reference sequence). The starting material was PBMCs, obtained after 12 months of ibrutinib treatment. V gene TRBV6-6 combines with J gene TRBJ2-7; no definite D call. This TCR was recovered from a human donor with chronic lymphocytic leukemia. The chain's CDR3 is CASTQYYEQYF. In DNA form, the CDR3 reads TGTGCCAGCACCCAGTACTACGAGCAGTACTTC.